What follows are 8 T cell receptor beta chains derived from one specimen sequenced in a study of cytomegalovirus exposure and HLA in healthy donors. The PCR employed 60 Vbeta primers together with 13 Jbeta primers. Sequenced by immunoSEQ multiplex PCR; TCRdb stores in-frame clones only, minus some. The table records under 200,000 clones, over 60% of them present only once. Material for sequencing was PBMCs. The receptors derive from a man between 35 and 55 years old in good health and CMV-seronegative.

This chain joins TRBV13 and TRBJ1-1, with D uncertain. The V end was cut by 1 base, the J end by 2 bases, with 11 bases between. Germline V gene lookup returns CDR1 PRHDT and CDR2 FYEKMQ (reference sequence). The CDR3 consists of 15 residues. CDR3 amino acids: CASSLDQRLNTEAFF. CDR3 DNA sequence: TGTGCCAGCAGCTTAGATCAACGACTTAACACTGAAGCTTTCTTT.

V usage is TRBV10-3 and J usage is TRBJ1-2; 10 bases align to TRBD1. V gave up 6 bases and J gave up 3 bases; unmatched junction bases: 4. The CDR3 consists of 14 residues. Germline CDR1 reads ENHRY; CDR2 reads SYGVKD. CDR3 amino acids: CAIRPGQGYYGYTF. CDR3 DNA: TGTGCCATCAGGCCGGGACAGGGGTACTATGGCTACACCTTC.

The chain is built from TRBV7-9 and TRBJ1-1; D is unclear. Trimming took off 4 bases at V and 10 bases at J, with 10 bases between the two ends. The V gene's germline CDR1 is SEHNR and CDR2 FQNEAQ (reference sequence). There are 11 residues in the CDR3. The CDR3 region is CASSSEIGAFF. The CDR3 DNA follows: TGTGCCAGCAGCTCCGAGATTGGAGCTTTCTTT.

V is TRBV7-9 and J is TRBJ2-7; D perhaps matches TRBD2 (5 bases). The CDR3 covers 13 residues. Between the trimmed V and J ends, which lost 5 bases and 3 bases, there was a span of 11 bases. Germline V CDR1 and CDR2: SEHNR, FQNEAQ (reference sequence). CDR3 loop: CASSQEEDYEQYF. DNA for the CDR3: TGTGCCAGCAGCCAAGAGGAGGACTACGAGCAGTACTTC.

This clone was observed a few times. The CDR3 protein is CASSLARASGANVLTF. CDR3 nucleotide sequence: TGTGCCAGCAGCTTGGCTCGAGCTTCTGGGGCCAACGTCCTGACTTTC. J is TRBJ2-6 and V is TRBV5-4, with no clear D. Trimming took off 0 bases at V and 1 base at J, with 8 bases between the two ends. CDR1 SGHNT and CDR2 YYREEE come from the germline V gene (reference sequence). The CDR3 sequence is 16 residues long.

The chain has TRBV6-5 and TRBJ1-6, with a tentative D call TRBD1 (6 bases). This CDR3 spans 15 amino acids. CDR1 is MNHEY and CDR2 is SVGAGI in the germline V gene. The V end lost 2 bases, the J end lost 5 bases, and 10 bases lay between the germline ends. CDR3 sequence (DNA): TGTGCCAGCAGTTACCAACAGGGTAATAATTCACCCCTCCACTTT. It translates to CASSYQQGNNSPLHF.

This chain links TRBV6-6 with TRBJ2-1; 10 positions agree with TRBD2. Losses at the gene ends were 5 bases for V and 4 bases for J; bases not matched to a gene: 8. The CDR3 runs to 16 residues. Looked up from germline, CDR1 is MNHNY and CDR2 is SVGAGI (reference sequence). CDR3 nucleotides: TGTGCCAGCAGTAGAAGACTAGCGGGTACATACAATGAGCAGTTCTTC. Protein: CASSRRLAGTYNEQFF.

The chain uses TRBV2 and TRBJ1-1; D call uncertain. The CDR3 is made up of 13 amino acids. The V gene's germline CDR1 is SNHLY and CDR2 FYNNEI. The ends were cut back, 5 bases at V and 4 bases at J, with 11 bases in the middle. DNA for the CDR3: TGTGCCAGCAGTACCGAGGGAAGCACTGAAGCTTTCTTT. It encodes CASSTEGSTEAFF.